This TCR beta chain came from a study of blood T cell repertoires in COVID-19. Study-level background: Acute-phase and convalescent COVID-19 samples originated in the United States, Italy and Spain. From T cells, B-cell-depleted T cells, or PBMCs came the material, which was cDNA or gDNA.

Germline V gives CDR1 SGHDN, CDR2 FVKESK. This CDR3 has 19 amino acids. The ends lost 4 bases at V and 4 bases at J; junction bases unmatched: 10. Participants were placed into cohorts based on the clinical history they reported. In the original analysis: Counts of nucleated cells, estimated from reference gene primer amplification, were obtained. Generated by immunoSEQ multiplex PCR, the TCRdb table keeps only in-frame clones and is missing some. The DNA was the basis for D and trimming; V, J and clone size are from that table. The sample includes 140,000 to 150,000 clones, 84% of them seen just once.

The V call is TRBV14, the J call TRBJ2-1; 16 nucleotides agree with TRBD2. The sequenced material came from PBMCs or T cells enriched from blood (not recorded which). This TCR derives from a woman aged 50 to 60 who had been exposed to COVID-19. Here the CDR3 reads CASSPTGTSGRGWYNEQFF. In nucleotides, the CDR3 is TGTGCCAGCAGCCCGACCGGGACTAGCGGGAGGGGGTGGTACAATGAGCAGTTCTTC.